This T cell receptor (beta chain) was captured in a study of cytomegalovirus exposure and HLA in healthy donors. For the study at large: Earlier, 100 million or so unique TCR beta sequences were recovered from some 200 million T cells by an analysis. Some 87 million unique TCRs from HLA-typed donors were held in an early release of data.

PCR primers comprised 60 Vbeta and 13 Jbeta primers. Assay: immunoSEQ multiplex PCR; the TCRdb copy retains only in-frame clones and omits some. Among about 120,000 clones listed, over 65% were seen once. Overall study findings and caveats: Cytomegalovirus-associated TCR beta chains were listed, numbering some 170.

The CDR3 is 13 residues long. Germline lookup yields CDR1 LNHDA and CDR2 SQIVND (reference sequence). The V segment lost 10 bases and the J segment 4 bases; nucleotides outside the gene matches: 4. As concerns this clone: No antigen is known for it.

The chain is built from TRBV19 and TRBJ2-3; 11 nucleotides align to TRBD1. Sequencing was done on a sample of PBMCs. This receptor was identified in a woman in her thirties or forties in good health and CMV-seropositive. CDR3 nucleotides: TGTGCCACCACGGGACAGGGGGCAGATACGCAGTATTTT. This gives the protein CATTGQGADTQYF.